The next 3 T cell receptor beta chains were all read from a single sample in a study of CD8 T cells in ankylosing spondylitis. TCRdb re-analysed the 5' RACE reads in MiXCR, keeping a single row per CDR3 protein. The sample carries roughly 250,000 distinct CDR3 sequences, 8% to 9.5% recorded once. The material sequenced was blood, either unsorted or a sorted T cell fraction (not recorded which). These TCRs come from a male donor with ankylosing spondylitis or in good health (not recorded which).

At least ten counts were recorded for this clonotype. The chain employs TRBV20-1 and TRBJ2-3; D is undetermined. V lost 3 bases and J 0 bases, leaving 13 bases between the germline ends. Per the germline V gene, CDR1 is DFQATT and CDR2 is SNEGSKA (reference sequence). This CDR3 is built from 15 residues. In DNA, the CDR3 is TGCAGTGCTAGTTCCAGAACCCTTAGCACAGATACGCAGTATTTT. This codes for CSASSRTLSTDTQYF.

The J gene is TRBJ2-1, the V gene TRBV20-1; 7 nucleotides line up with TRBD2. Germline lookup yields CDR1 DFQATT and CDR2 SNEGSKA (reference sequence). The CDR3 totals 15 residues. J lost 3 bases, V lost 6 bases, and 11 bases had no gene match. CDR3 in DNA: TGCAGTGCCCATTCCGGGACTACCAACTACAATGAGCAGTTCTTC. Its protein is CSAHSGTTNYNEQFF.

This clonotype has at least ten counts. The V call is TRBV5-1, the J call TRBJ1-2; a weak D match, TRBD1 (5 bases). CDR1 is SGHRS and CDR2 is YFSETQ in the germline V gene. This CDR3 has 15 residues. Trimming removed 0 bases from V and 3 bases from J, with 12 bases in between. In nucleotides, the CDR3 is TGCGCCAGCAGCTTGGCCCCAGGGAGTGACTATGGCTACACCTTC. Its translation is CASSLAPGSDYGYTF.